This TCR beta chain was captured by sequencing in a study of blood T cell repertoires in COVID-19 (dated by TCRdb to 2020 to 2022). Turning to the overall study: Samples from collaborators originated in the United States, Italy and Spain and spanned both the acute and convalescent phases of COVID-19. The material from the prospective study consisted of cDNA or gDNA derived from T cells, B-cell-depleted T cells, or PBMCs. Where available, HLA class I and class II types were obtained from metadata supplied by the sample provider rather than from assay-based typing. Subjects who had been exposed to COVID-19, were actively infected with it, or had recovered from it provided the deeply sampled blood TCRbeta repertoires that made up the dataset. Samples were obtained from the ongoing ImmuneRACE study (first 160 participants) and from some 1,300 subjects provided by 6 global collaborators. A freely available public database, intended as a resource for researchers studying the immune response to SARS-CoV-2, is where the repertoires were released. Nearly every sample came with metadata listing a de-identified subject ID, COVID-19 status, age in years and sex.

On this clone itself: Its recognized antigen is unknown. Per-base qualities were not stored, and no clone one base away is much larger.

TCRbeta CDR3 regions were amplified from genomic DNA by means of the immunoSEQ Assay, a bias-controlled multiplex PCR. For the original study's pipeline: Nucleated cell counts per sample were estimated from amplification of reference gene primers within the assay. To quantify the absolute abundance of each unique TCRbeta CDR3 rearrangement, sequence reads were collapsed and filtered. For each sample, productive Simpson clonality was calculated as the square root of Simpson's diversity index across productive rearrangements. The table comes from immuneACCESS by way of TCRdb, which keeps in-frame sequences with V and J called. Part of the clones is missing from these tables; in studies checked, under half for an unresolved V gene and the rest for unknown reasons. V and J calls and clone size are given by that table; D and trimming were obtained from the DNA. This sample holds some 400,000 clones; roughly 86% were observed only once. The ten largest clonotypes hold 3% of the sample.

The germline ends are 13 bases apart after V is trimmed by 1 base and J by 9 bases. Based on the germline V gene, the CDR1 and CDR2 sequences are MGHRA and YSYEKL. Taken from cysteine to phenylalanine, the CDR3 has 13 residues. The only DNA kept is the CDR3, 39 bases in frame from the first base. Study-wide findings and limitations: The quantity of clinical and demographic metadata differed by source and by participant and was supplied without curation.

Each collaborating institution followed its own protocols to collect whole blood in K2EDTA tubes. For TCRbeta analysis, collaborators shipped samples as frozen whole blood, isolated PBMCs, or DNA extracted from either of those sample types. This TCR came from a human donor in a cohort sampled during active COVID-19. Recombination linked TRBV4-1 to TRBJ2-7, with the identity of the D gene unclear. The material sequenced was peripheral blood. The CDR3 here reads CASSQVPLSGQYF. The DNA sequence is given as TGCGCCAGCAGCCAAGTCCCCCTATCCGGGCAGTACTTC.